This is a list of T cell receptor beta chains from one sample in a study of somatic mutations in cytotoxic T cells in rheumatoid arthritis. TCRdb's copy holds only in-frame clones and misses some; the assay was immunoSEQ multiplex PCR. The sample has just over 15,000 clones, 70% to 75% seen once. What was sequenced was CD8+ T cells sorted from blood. The receptors stem from an adult with rheumatoid arthritis. Both conserved end residues are part of each CDR3. The D gene is left open where the match is weak. For some rows the clone size is stated as once, few or many, or as a class when expanded; others skip it.

d_gene: TRBD2
v_gene: TRBV5-1
j_gene: TRBJ2-1
abundance: .
CDR3aa: CASSLAASGSGNEQFF
CDR3nt: TGCGCCAGCAGCTTGGCGGCTAGCGGGAGCGGGAATGAGCAGTTCTTC

d_gene: TRBD2
v_gene: TRBV28
j_gene: TRBJ2-7
abundance: few
CDR3aa: CASSIIAGAYEQYF
CDR3nt: TGTGCCAGCAGTATCATAGCGGGAGCCTACGAGCAGTACTTC

d_gene: TRBD1
v_gene: TRBV27
j_gene: TRBJ2-5
abundance: once
CDR3aa: CASSLQGAGETQYF
CDR3nt: TGTGCCAGCAGTTTACAGGGGGCGGGGGAGACCCAGTACTTC

d_gene: TRBD2
v_gene: TRBV11-2
j_gene: TRBJ2-7
abundance: .
CDR3aa: CASSLEAGNYEQYF
CDR3nt: TGTGCCAGCAGCTTAGAAGCGGGAAACTACGAGCAGTACTTC

d_gene: .
v_gene: TRBV28
j_gene: TRBJ2-3
abundance: once
CDR3aa: CASSIIDTQYF
CDR3nt: TGTGCCAGCAGCATAATAGATACGCAGTATTTT

d_gene: TRBD1
v_gene: TRBV27
j_gene: TRBJ2-7
abundance: once
CDR3aa: CASSFTGTGDYEQYF
CDR3nt: TGTGCCAGCAGTTTTACCGGGACAGGGGACTACGAGCAGTACTTC

d_gene: .
v_gene: TRBV10-2
j_gene: TRBJ2-7
abundance: .
CDR3aa: CASGPDFYEQYF
CDR3nt: TGCGCCAGCGGCCCGGACTTCTACGAGCAGTACTTC

d_gene: .
v_gene: TRBV30
j_gene: TRBJ2-3
abundance: .
CDR3aa: CAWSDQTTDTQYF
CDR3nt: TGTGCCTGGAGTGACCAGACCACAGATACGCAGTATTTT

d_gene: TRBD2
v_gene: TRBV28
j_gene: TRBJ2-3
abundance: .
CDR3aa: CASKVAGGYTDTQYF
CDR3nt: TGTGCCAGCAAAGTAGCGGGAGGTTACACAGATACGCAGTATTTT

d_gene: .
v_gene: TRBV29-1
j_gene: TRBJ2-1
abundance: .
CDR3aa: CSGQNNEQFF
CDR3nt: TGCAGCGGACAGAACAATGAGCAGTTCTTC

d_gene: TRBD1
v_gene: TRBV29-1
j_gene: TRBJ1-1
abundance: .
CDR3aa: CSVADRVNTEAFF
CDR3nt: TGCAGCGTAGCGGACAGGGTAAACACTGAAGCTTTCTTT

d_gene: .
v_gene: TRBV7-9
j_gene: TRBJ2-2
abundance: .
CDR3aa: CASSSGDTGELFF
CDR3nt: TGTGCCAGCAGCTCAGGGGACACCGGGGAGCTGTTTTTT

d_gene: TRBD2
v_gene: TRBV7-8
j_gene: TRBJ2-5
abundance: .
CDR3aa: CASSSGGRRETQYF
CDR3nt: TGTGCCAGCAGCTCGGGGGGTCGACGAGAGACCCAGTACTTC

d_gene: .
v_gene: TRBV2
j_gene: TRBJ1-4
abundance: .
CDR3aa: CAIGQYEKLFF
CDR3nt: TGTGCCATAGGACAGTACGAAAAACTGTTTTTT

d_gene: .
v_gene: TRBV6-5
j_gene: TRBJ2-7
abundance: .
CDR3aa: CASSYLGGSSYEQYF
CDR3nt: TGTGCCAGCAGTTACCTGGGTGGATCCTCCTACGAGCAGTACTTC

d_gene: .
v_gene: TRBV7-9
j_gene: TRBJ2-2
abundance: .
CDR3aa: CASSLVAGITGELFF
CDR3nt: TGTGCCAGCAGCTTAGTAGCTGGGATCACCGGGGAGCTGTTTTTT

d_gene: TRBD1
v_gene: TRBV7-9
j_gene: TRBJ1-2
abundance: .
CDR3aa: CASSSGQGADGYTF
CDR3nt: TGTGCCAGCAGCTCGGGACAGGGGGCTGATGGCTACACCTTC

d_gene: TRBD2
v_gene: TRBV7-6
j_gene: TRBJ2-3
abundance: .
CDR3aa: CASSWTSGSTDTQYF
CDR3nt: TGTGCCAGCAGCTGGACTAGCGGCAGCACAGATACGCAGTATTTT

d_gene: TRBD2
v_gene: TRBV7-6
j_gene: TRBJ2-3
abundance: .
CDR3aa: CASSPRLAGGYSTDTQYF
CDR3nt: TGTGCCAGCAGCCCACGACTAGCGGGAGGGTATAGCACAGATACGCAGTATTTT

d_gene: TRBD2
v_gene: TRBV28
j_gene: TRBJ2-7
abundance: once
CDR3aa: CASSFWTSGNTYEQYF
CDR3nt: TGTGCCAGCAGTTTTTGGACTAGCGGGAACACCTACGAGCAGTACTTC

d_gene: .
v_gene: TRBV7-9
j_gene: TRBJ1-1
abundance: few
CDR3aa: CASSLYRGRNTEAFF
CDR3nt: TGTGCCAGCAGCTTATACCGGGGCCGTAACACTGAAGCTTTCTTT

d_gene: .
v_gene: TRBV7-9
j_gene: TRBJ1-1
abundance: few
CDR3aa: CASSNQRMGLIEAFF
CDR3nt: TGTGCCAGCAGCAACCAAAGGATGGGGTTAATTGAAGCTTTCTTT

d_gene: .
v_gene: TRBV5-4
j_gene: TRBJ1-2
abundance: .
CDR3aa: CASSLGPGLGYGYTF
CDR3nt: TGTGCCAGCAGCTTGGGACCGGGGTTAGGCTATGGCTACACCTTC

d_gene: .
v_gene: TRBV5-1
j_gene: TRBJ1-6
abundance: .
CDR3aa: CASSLVESNSPLHF
CDR3nt: TGCGCCAGCAGCTTGGTGGAGAGTAATTCACCCCTCCACTTT

d_gene: TRBD2
v_gene: TRBV6-1
j_gene: TRBJ2-7
abundance: .
CDR3aa: CASSDLSTSGYEQYF
CDR3nt: TGTGCCAGCAGTGACCTTTCGACTAGCGGGTACGAGCAGTACTTC

d_gene: .
v_gene: TRBV11-3
j_gene: TRBJ1-1
abundance: .
CDR3aa: CASSLSGTGRTEAFF
CDR3nt: TGTGCCAGCAGCTTATCGGGAACAGGAAGGACTGAAGCTTTCTTT

d_gene: TRBD2
v_gene: TRBV4-1
j_gene: TRBJ2-2
abundance: .
CDR3aa: CASSHLAGAGELFF
CDR3nt: TGCGCCAGCAGCCACTTAGCGGGAGCCGGGGAGCTGTTTTTT

d_gene: .
v_gene: TRBV2
j_gene: TRBJ2-1
abundance: .
CDR3aa: CASSGTNNEQFF
CDR3nt: TGTGCCAGCAGTGGGACTAACAATGAGCAGTTCTTC

d_gene: TRBD1
v_gene: TRBV6-1
j_gene: TRBJ2-5
abundance: .
CDR3aa: CASSEGETGGETQYF
CDR3nt: TGTGCCAGCAGTGAAGGGGAAACAGGGGGAGAGACCCAGTACTTC

d_gene: .
v_gene: TRBV9
j_gene: TRBJ1-6
abundance: .
CDR3aa: CASSAGTAASSSPLHF
CDR3nt: TGTGCCAGCAGCGCCGGGACTGCTGCTAGTAGTTCACCCCTCCACTTT

d_gene: .
v_gene: TRBV5-4
j_gene: TRBJ2-1
abundance: .
CDR3aa: CASSLFLGNEQFF
CDR3nt: TGTGCCAGCAGCTTATTCCTTGGCAATGAGCAGTTCTTC

d_gene: TRBD2
v_gene: TRBV10-2
j_gene: TRBJ2-3
abundance: .
CDR3aa: CASNDRLAGSSTDTQYF
CDR3nt: TGCGCCAGCAACGACCGACTAGCGGGGTCTAGCACAGATACGCAGTATTTT

d_gene: TRBD2
v_gene: TRBV7-2
j_gene: TRBJ2-1
abundance: .
CDR3aa: CASSLQGLAYNEQFF
CDR3nt: TGTGCCAGCAGCCTCCAGGGACTAGCCTACAATGAGCAGTTCTTC

d_gene: TRBD2
v_gene: TRBV9
j_gene: TRBJ2-3
abundance: .
CDR3aa: CASTGGVMVADTQYF
CDR3nt: TGTGCCAGCACCGGGGGGGTCATGGTGGCAGATACGCAGTATTTT

d_gene: .
v_gene: TRBV20-1
j_gene: TRBJ2-1
abundance: .
CDR3aa: CSAPWRYEQFF
CDR3nt: TGCAGTGCTCCCTGGCGGTATGAGCAGTTCTTC

d_gene: .
v_gene: TRBV7-2
j_gene: TRBJ2-1
abundance: .
CDR3aa: CASSFGVSSYNEQFF
CDR3nt: TGTGCCAGCAGCTTCGGGGTGAGCTCCTACAATGAGCAGTTCTTC

d_gene: .
v_gene: TRBV19
j_gene: TRBJ2-2
abundance: .
CDR3aa: CASSPQVVTGELFF
CDR3nt: TGTGCCAGTAGTCCCCAGGTCGTCACCGGGGAGCTGTTTTTT

d_gene: .
v_gene: TRBV6-5
j_gene: TRBJ2-1
abundance: .
CDR3aa: CASSLSGYSYNEQFF
CDR3nt: TGTGCCAGCAGTCTCTCAGGCTACTCCTACAATGAGCAGTTCTTC

d_gene: TRBD1
v_gene: TRBV5-6
j_gene: TRBJ2-1
abundance: few
CDR3aa: CASTKDRGYNEQFF
CDR3nt: TGTGCCAGCACTAAGGACAGGGGCTACAATGAGCAGTTCTTC

d_gene: .
v_gene: TRBV29-1
j_gene: TRBJ1-1
abundance: .
CDR3aa: CSVVLAGDTEAFF
CDR3nt: TGCAGCGTTGTTTTGGCAGGGGACACTGAAGCTTTCTTT

d_gene: .
v_gene: TRBV7-2
j_gene: TRBJ1-6
abundance: .
CDR3aa: CASSAETASYNSPLHF
CDR3nt: TGTGCCAGCAGCGCTGAGACAGCTTCCTATAATTCACCCCTCCACTTT